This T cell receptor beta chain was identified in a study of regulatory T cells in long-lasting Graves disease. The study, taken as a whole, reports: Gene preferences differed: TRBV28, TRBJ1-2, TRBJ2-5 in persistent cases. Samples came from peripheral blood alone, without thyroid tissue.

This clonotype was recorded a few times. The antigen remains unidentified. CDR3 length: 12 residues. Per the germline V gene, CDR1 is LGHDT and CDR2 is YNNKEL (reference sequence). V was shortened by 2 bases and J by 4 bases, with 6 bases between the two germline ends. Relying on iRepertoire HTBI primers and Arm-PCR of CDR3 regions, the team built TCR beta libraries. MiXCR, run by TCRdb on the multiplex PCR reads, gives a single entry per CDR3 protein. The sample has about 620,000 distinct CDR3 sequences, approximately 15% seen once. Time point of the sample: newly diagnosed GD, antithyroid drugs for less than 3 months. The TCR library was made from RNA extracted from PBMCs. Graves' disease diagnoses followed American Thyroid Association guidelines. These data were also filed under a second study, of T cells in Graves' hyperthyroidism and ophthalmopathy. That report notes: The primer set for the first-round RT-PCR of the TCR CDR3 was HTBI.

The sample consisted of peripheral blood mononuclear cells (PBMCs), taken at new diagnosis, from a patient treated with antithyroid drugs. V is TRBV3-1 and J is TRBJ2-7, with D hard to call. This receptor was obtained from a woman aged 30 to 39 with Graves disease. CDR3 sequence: CASSQSGYEQYF. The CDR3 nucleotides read TGTGCCAGCAGCCAATCCGGGTACGAGCAGTACTTC.